A single sample gave rise to the 28 T cell receptor beta chains below, sequenced in a study of shared clonotypes between healthy human individuals (dated by TCRdb to 2020 to 2022). CD8 naive samples were CD45RO-negative cells positively selected for CCR7, giving a CD45RA+CCR7+ population that excluded TemRA cells. The library was obtained by the immunoSEQ multiplex PCR assay. This is the immuneACCESS table as TCRdb keeps it, with only in-frame sequences that have V and J called. A part of the clones is gone; compared with another copy, unresolved V genes explain less than half, and the rest is unexplained. The sample profile shows 2 million to 2.5 million clones; about 95% of them were found once. The ten most abundant clones make up 0.9% to 1.3% of the sample. The specimen sequenced was naive CD8+ T cells sorted from blood. The cell subset or site label of this sample denotes: CD45RA+CCR7+. These receptors were taken from a man aged 18 to 35 in good health.

This rearrangement joins TRBV10-1 to TRBJ1-1; D is unclear. CDR1 is WNHNN, CDR2 SYGVQD, per germline (reference sequence). V was clipped by 0 bases and J by 0 bases, with 8 bases between them. This CDR3 contains 15 residues. CDR3 amino acids: CASSESGGLNTEAFF. In DNA form, the CDR3 reads TGCGCCAGCAGTGAGTCCGGTGGATTGAACACTGAAGCTTTCTTT.

CDR3: CASSHDNSPLHF. CDR3 sequence (DNA): TGTGCCAGCAGTCATGATAATTCACCCCTCCACTTT. The chain recombines TRBV5-6 with TRBJ1-6; D not resolved. Germline CDR1 SGHDT, CDR2 YYEEEE. This CDR3 comprises 12 residues. Trimming shortened V by 5 bases and J by 5 bases, and 5 bases separated the two germline ends.

This clone has a single count. The chain is built from TRBV6-5 and TRBJ1-2, with D possibly being TRBD1 (5 bases). Trimming cost V 5 bases and J 6 bases, with 19 bases left between them. From germline, CDR1 is MNHEY and CDR2 SVGAGI. The CDR3 extends over 15 amino acids. The DNA for the CDR3 is TGTGCCAGCAGTGGGGAACCCCGGGGAGGGGATGGCTACACCTTC. This codes for CASSGEPRGGDGYTF.

V is TRBV19 and J is TRBJ2-7; D assignment may be TRBD1 or TRBD2 (5 bases each). This CDR3 region has 12 residues. V lost 8 bases and J lost 5, with 13 bases in between. Looked up from germline, CDR1 is LNHDA and CDR2 is SQIVND (reference sequence). CDR3 sequence: CASGGRRNEQYF. CDR3 in DNA: TGTGCCAGTGGGGGTAGACGGAACGAGCAGTACTTC. The variable domain in full, with the rest retrieved from reference TRBV19 and TRBJ2-7, is DGGITQSPKYLFRKEGQNVTLSCEQNLNHDAMYWYRQDPGQGLRLIYYSQIVNDFQKGDIAEGYSVSREKKESFPLTVTSAQKNPTAFYLCASGGRRNEQYFGPGTRLTVT.

The chain employs TRBV5-6 and TRBJ2-1; 12 nucleotides align to TRBD2. CDR1 and CDR2 (germline): SGHDT, YYEEEE. The CDR3 runs 17 residues. With 2 bases clipped from V and 4 bases from J, the junction kept 7 bases outside the gene matches. The CDR3: CASSFMTSGSMYNEQFF. CDR3 DNA: TGTGCCAGCAGCTTTATGACTAGCGGGAGCATGTACAATGAGCAGTTCTTC.

This clone was recorded once. The chain combines TRBV5-1 with TRBJ2-3; D tentatively fits TRBD1 or TRBD2 (6 bases each). Germline V gene data show CDR1 as SGHRS and CDR2 as YFSETQ. The CDR3 is 17 residues long. Trimming took off 4 bases at V and 0 bases at J, with 18 bases between the two ends. CDR3 DNA: TGCGCCAGCAGCGACAAGGGGGGTACGATTAGCACAGATACGCAGTATTTT. Amino acid sequence: CASSDKGGTISTDTQYF.

V usage is TRBV7-2 and J usage is TRBJ1-5; TRBD1 aligns across 7 bases. Trimming took 1 base from V and 0 from J; bases not matched to a gene: 3. The CDR3 consists of 16 residues. Per the germline V gene, CDR1 is SGHTA and CDR2 is FQGNSA. The DNA of the CDR3 is TGTGCCAGCAGCTTAGTAGGACAGGTTAGCAATCAGCCCCAGCATTTT. Translating gives CASSLVGQVSNQPQHF.

In regard to this clone: Other DNA sequences in this sample translate to the same CDR3. This chain joins TRBV4-3 and TRBJ2-3; 10 nucleotides align to TRBD2. Germline-derived CDR1 and CDR2 are LGHNA and YSLEER. The ends lost 0 bases at V and 3 bases at J; junction bases unmatched: 9. The CDR3 length is 18 residues. In DNA form, the CDR3 reads TGCGCCAGCAGCCAAGATGGGCTAGCGGGAGCCTCGACAGATACGCAGTATTTT. It encodes CASSQDGLAGASTDTQYF.

This chain uses TRBV7-9 with TRBJ1-2; 8 bases are a match to TRBD1. Germline CDR1 is SEHNR and CDR2 is FQNEAQ (reference sequence). J lost 7 bases, V lost 4 bases, and 11 bases had no gene match. The CDR3 contains 15 residues. DNA for the CDR3: TGTGCCAGCAGCTCTACGACAGGGGTGGAGTCTGGCTACACCTTC. Amino acids: CASSSTTGVESGYTF.

This sequence joins TRBV9 and TRBJ1-1; TRBD1 is a possible D gene (6 bases). This CDR3 has 14 residues. Per germline, CDR1 SGDLS and CDR2 YYNGEE. Trimming took 3 bases from V and 3 from J, leaving 12 bases between them. CDR3 nucleotide sequence: TGTGCCAGCAGCGGACTGGGACAATACACTGAAGCTTTCTTT. It encodes CASSGLGQYTEAFF.

This sequence joins TRBV27 and TRBJ1-2; a possible D gene is TRBD1 (5 bases). The length of the CDR3 is 16 residues. Germline values: CDR1 MNHEY, CDR2 SMNVEV (reference sequence). The V end was cut by 0 bases, the J end by 4 bases, with 15 bases between. The chain's CDR3 is CASSLSPTGPIYGYTF. CDR3 nucleotide sequence: TGTGCCAGCAGTTTATCACCTACAGGCCCCATCTATGGCTACACCTTC.

The chain couples TRBV7-9 to TRBJ2-2; D call uncertain. The germline gives CDR1 SEHNR, CDR2 FQNEAQ (reference sequence). The ends were cut back, 5 bases at V and 7 bases at J, with 23 bases in the middle. The CDR3 loop spans 17 amino acids. The CDR3 protein is CASSPLQMKIAFGELFF. The DNA of the CDR3 is TGTGCCAGCAGCCCCCTGCAGATGAAAATCGCCTTCGGGGAGCTGTTTTTT.

This chain uses TRBV6-6 with TRBJ2-5; D is unresolved. CDR1 is MNHNY and CDR2 is SVGAGI in the germline V gene (reference sequence). V was cut by 2 bases and J by 4 bases, with 11 bases left in between. The CDR3 consists of 14 residues. CDR3 amino acids: CASSYVGLRETQYF. The CDR3, as DNA: TGTGCCAGCAGTTACGTGGGCCTAAGAGAGACCCAGTACTTC.

This chain links TRBV6-4 with TRBJ2-1, with 13 bases matching TRBD2. V trimming: 2 bases; J trimming: 8 bases; junction bases outside the gene matches: 3. CDR1 is MRHNA and CDR2 is SNTAGT in the germline V gene. The CDR3 extends over 15 amino acids. CDR3 sequence reads: CASSDLTSGRYEQFF. The CDR3 nucleotides are TGTGCCAGCAGTGACCTGACTAGCGGGAGGTATGAGCAGTTCTTC.

CDR3 coding DNA: TGTGCCAGCAGTACCGAGTGGTACAATGAGCAGTTCTTC. Protein product: CASSTEWYNEQFF. The chain uses TRBV6-5 and TRBJ2-1; no firm D call. Trimming pared 5 bases from V and 4 bases from J, leaving 9 bases between. This CDR3 is built from 13 residues. Germline values: CDR1 MNHEY, CDR2 SVGAGI.

This chain connects TRBV14 to TRBJ2-5, with D uncertain. The ends were cut back, 0 bases at V and 4 bases at J, with 6 bases in the middle. The germline V gene has CDR1 SGHDN and CDR2 FVKESK. CDR3 length equals 13 residues. In nucleotides, the CDR3 is TGTGCCAGCAGCCAAGATTCGCGAGAGACCCAGTACTTC. This translates into CASSQDSRETQYF.

The CDR3 loop reads CASREWQNTGELFF. The DNA for the CDR3 is TGTGCCAGCAGGGAATGGCAGAACACCGGGGAGCTGTTTTTT. The rearrangement links TRBV19 to TRBJ2-2; TRBD1 is a possible D gene (5 bases). V was cut by 9 bases and J by 1 base, with 12 bases left in between. CDR3 length equals 14 residues. Germline CDR1 reads LNHDA; CDR2 reads SQIVND (reference sequence).

The chain links TRBV27 to TRBJ1-1; 7 bases are a match to TRBD1. The CDR3 runs 15 residues. V shed 5 bases, J shed 6 bases, and the junction held 12 bases outside the gene matches. The germline CDR1 and CDR2 sequences are MNHEY and SMNVEV (reference sequence). The CDR3 DNA is TGTGCCAGCAGTGCGACAGGGCGGGGGTACCCTGAAGCTTTCTTT. Residues: CASSATGRGYPEAFF.

About this clone itself: An end of the junction differs from the germline gene, which may be a read error. The chain is built from TRBV27 and TRBJ1-4, with 7 bases fitting TRBD1. The CDR3 loop spans 15 amino acids. Germline assignment: CDR1 MNHEY and CDR2 SMNVEV (reference sequence). In nucleotides, the CDR3 is TGTGCCAGCAGTAAGATCCGGGACAGAAATGATAAACTGTTTTTT. Its translation is CASSKIRDRNDKLFF.

V is TRBV2 and J is TRBJ1-5; D uncertain. Germline V gene sequence: CDR1 SNHLY, CDR2 FYNNEI. Trimming shortened V by 2 bases and J by 4 bases, and 9 bases separated the two germline ends. The length of the CDR3 is 14 residues. In DNA, the CDR3 is TGTGCCAGCAGTGAAACGGCAGTGAATCAGCCCCAGCATTTT. This encodes CASSETAVNQPQHF. Full variable domain (rest looked up from reference TRBV2 and TRBJ1-5): EPEVTQTPSHQVTQMGQEVILRCVPISNHLYFYWYRQILGQKVEFLVSFYNNEISEKSEIFDDQFSVERPDGSNFTLKIRSTKLEDSAMYFCASSETAVNQPQHFGDGTRLSIL.

This chain uses TRBV25-1 with TRBJ2-1; 8 bases agree with TRBD2. The length of the CDR3 is 17 residues. With 4 bases clipped from V and 0 bases from J, the junction kept 8 bases outside the gene matches. The germline V gene encodes CDR1 MGHDK and CDR2 SYGVNS. CDR3 coding DNA: TGTGCCAGCAGTGGGGGGGCCGGGAGGGGCTCCTACAATGAGCAGTTCTTC. It specifies CASSGGAGRGSYNEQFF.

The rearrangement joins TRBV27 to TRBJ1-2, with 8 bases matching TRBD1. Germline assignment: CDR1 MNHEY and CDR2 SMNVEV (reference sequence). The CDR3 length is 15 residues. The V and J ends lost 4 bases and 2 bases, in that order; junction bases with no gene match: 6. Written as DNA, the CDR3 is TGTGCCAGCAGTTCCACCCAGGGGGCCAACTATGGCTACACCTTC. This gives the protein CASSSTQGANYGYTF.

With regard to this clone: Other DNA variants within this sample encode the same CDR3. The V gene is TRBV27, the J gene TRBJ2-7; D tentatively reads TRBD1 or TRBD2 (5 bases each). The CDR3 is 14 amino acids. V shed 3 bases and J shed 2 bases, with 11 bases lying between them. Germline assignment: CDR1 MNHEY and CDR2 SMNVEV (reference sequence). The chain's CDR3 is CASSLGQGPYEQYF. The CDR3 nucleotides read TGTGCCAGCAGTTTGGGGCAGGGACCCTACGAGCAGTACTTC.

The chain has TRBV6-5 and TRBJ2-7; TRBD1 is a possible D gene (6 bases). The CDR3 spans 13 residues. Looked up from germline, CDR1 is MNHEY and CDR2 is SVGAGI. The V and J ends lost 10 bases and 0 bases respectively, with 13 bases between them. The CDR3 bases are TGTGCCACCAGAGGGGGACCCTCCTACGAGCAGTACTTC. Protein: CATRGGPSYEQYF.

This chain joins TRBV21-1 and TRBJ1-6; TRBD1 is the table's D call and was not checked against the DNA. TRBV21-1 is tagged as a pseudogene. This CDR3 spans 14 amino acids. The CDR3 reads CASSYGQGHSPLHF. In DNA form, the CDR3 reads TGTGCCAGCAGCTACGGACAGGGCCACTCACCCCTCCACTTT.

This clone was seen only once. Other DNA sequences in the same sample also yield this CDR3. The V and J genes are TRBV9 and TRBJ2-5, with D unclear. V dropped 0 bases and J dropped 5 bases, with 8 bases sitting between them. The CDR3 contains 13 residues. Germline values: CDR1 SGDLS, CDR2 YYNGEE. In DNA form, the CDR3 reads TGTGCCAGCAGCGTAGCTTCATGGGAGACCCAGTACTTC. It is translated as CASSVASWETQYF.

As regards this clone: Other DNA sequences in this sample translate to the same CDR3. The chain links TRBV7-9 to TRBJ2-7, with no clear D. There are 13 residues in the CDR3. Trimming removed 3 bases at V and 0 bases at J, with 6 bases between. The germline V gene has CDR1 SEHNR and CDR2 FQNEAQ (reference sequence). CDR3 nucleotide sequence: TGTGCCAGCAGCTTCACGGCCTCCTACGAGCAGTACTTC. It yields the protein CASSFTASYEQYF.

Note on this clone: This sample includes further DNA sequences coding for the same CDR3. The rearrangement joins TRBV5-4 to TRBJ2-7; 8 bases agree with TRBD1. Losses at the gene ends were 2 bases for V and 0 bases for J; bases not matched to a gene: 1. The CDR3 is made up of 14 amino acids. Germline V gives CDR1 SGHNT, CDR2 YYREEE (reference sequence). DNA of the CDR3: TGTGCCAGCAGCTTTACAGGGGGCTCCTACGAGCAGTACTTC. Translated: CASSFTGGSYEQYF.